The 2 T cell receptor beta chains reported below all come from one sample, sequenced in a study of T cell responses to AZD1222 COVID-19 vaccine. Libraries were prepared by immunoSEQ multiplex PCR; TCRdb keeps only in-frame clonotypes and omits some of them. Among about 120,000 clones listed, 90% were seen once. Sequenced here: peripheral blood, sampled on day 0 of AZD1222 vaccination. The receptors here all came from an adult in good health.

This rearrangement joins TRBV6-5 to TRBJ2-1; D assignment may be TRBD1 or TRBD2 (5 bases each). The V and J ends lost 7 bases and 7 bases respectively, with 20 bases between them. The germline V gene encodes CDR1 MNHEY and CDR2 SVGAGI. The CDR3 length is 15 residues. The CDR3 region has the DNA TGTGCCAGCACTATCCCCGGGACGGACCGGAATGAGCAGTTCTTC. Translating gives CASTIPGTDRNEQFF.

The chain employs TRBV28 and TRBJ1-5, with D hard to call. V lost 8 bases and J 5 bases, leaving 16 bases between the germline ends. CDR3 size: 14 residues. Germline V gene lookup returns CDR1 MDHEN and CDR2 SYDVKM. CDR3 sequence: CASGWAPRHQPQHF. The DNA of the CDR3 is TGTGCCAGCGGTTGGGCCCCGAGGCATCAGCCCCAGCATTTT.